These T cell receptor beta chains were read from a single sample in a study of T cell responses to AZD1222 COVID-19 vaccine. Measured with immunoSEQ multiplex PCR; TCRdb has only the in-frame clones, and not every one. The sample lists 140,000 to 150,000 clones, 80% to 90% occurring once. Here the sequenced sample was peripheral blood, taken on day 0 of AZD1222 vaccination. These receptors were collected from an adult in good health. The CDR3 runs from the conserved cysteine through the conserved F or W. Each record gives: CDR3 DNA, CDR3 protein, J gene, V gene, D gene, clone size. A D gene is named only where the DNA matches it firmly. The size entry is marked missing in some rows and otherwise reads once, few, many or a size class.

CDR3nt: TGTGCCAGCACCCCCAGCTCCTACAATGAGCAGTTCTTC
CDR3aa: CASTPSSYNEQFF
j_gene: TRBJ2-1
v_gene: TRBV6-5
d_gene: NA
abundance: NA

CDR3nt: TGTGTCAGTAGTATGGTTCTGGGGTCTAGCACAGATACGCAGTATTTT
CDR3aa: CVSSMVLGSSTDTQYF
j_gene: TRBJ2-3
v_gene: TRBV19
d_gene: NA
abundance: NA

CDR3nt: TGTGCCAGCAGCCAAGACCCTGGGAACACCATATATTTT
CDR3aa: CASSQDPGNTIYF
j_gene: TRBJ1-3
v_gene: TRBV3-1/TRBV3-2
d_gene: NA
abundance: NA

CDR3nt: TGTGCCAGTAGCCCCACCGCGAGGGGCAGAGGGGAGCTGTTTTTT
CDR3aa: CASSPTARGRGELFF
j_gene: TRBJ2-2
v_gene: TRBV19
d_gene: NA
abundance: NA

CDR3nt: TGTGCCAGCTCACCACCAGCACAGCCTGAAGCTTTCTTT
CDR3aa: CASSPPAQPEAFF
j_gene: TRBJ1-1
v_gene: TRBV18
d_gene: NA
abundance: NA

CDR3nt: TGCGCCAGCAGCTTGTTAACTTCGAACACTGAAGCTTTCTTT
CDR3aa: CASSLLTSNTEAFF
j_gene: TRBJ1-1
v_gene: TRBV5-1
d_gene: NA
abundance: NA

CDR3nt: TGTGCCAGCAGTTACGAAGCGGATCAGCCCCAGCATTTT
CDR3aa: CASSYEADQPQHF
j_gene: TRBJ1-5
v_gene: TRBV6-5
d_gene: NA
abundance: NA

CDR3nt: TGCGCCAGCAGCTCCCCTAATTCGGATGAAAAACTGTTTTTT
CDR3aa: CASSSPNSDEKLFF
j_gene: TRBJ1-4
v_gene: TRBV5-1
d_gene: NA
abundance: NA

CDR3nt: TGTGCCAGCAGCCAGGCGGTTAGCGGGAGGGCCCCTCTCGATACGCAGTATTTT
CDR3aa: CASSQAVSGRAPLDTQYF
j_gene: TRBJ2-3
v_gene: TRBV3-1/TRBV3-2
d_gene: TRBD2
abundance: NA

CDR3nt: TGCGCCAGCAGCTTTAGCGGAGCTTACAATGAGCAGTTCTTC
CDR3aa: CASSFSGAYNEQFF
j_gene: TRBJ2-1
v_gene: TRBV5-1
d_gene: NA
abundance: NA

CDR3nt: TGTGCCAGTAGTACTCTGACCTCGCTGTTTAGGGACACTGAAGCTTTCTTT
CDR3aa: CASSTLTSLFRDTEAFF
j_gene: TRBJ1-1
v_gene: TRBV19
d_gene: NA
abundance: NA

CDR3nt: TGCAGTCTAGGCGATCAGCCCCAGCATTTT
CDR3aa: CSLGDQPQHF
j_gene: TRBJ1-5
v_gene: TRBV20-1
d_gene: NA
abundance: NA

CDR3nt: TGTGCCAGCAGCTTGGACCTACCCACGCAGTATTTT
CDR3aa: CASSLDLPTQYF
j_gene: TRBJ2-3
v_gene: TRBV28
d_gene: NA
abundance: NA

CDR3nt: TGTGCCAGCAGCCAAGAAACTACGCAGTATTTT
CDR3aa: CASSQETTQYF
j_gene: TRBJ2-3
v_gene: TRBV14
d_gene: NA
abundance: NA

CDR3nt: TGTGCCAGCAGCTTAGCCGACGGAGATGCTAACTATGGCTACACCTTC
CDR3aa: CASSLADGDANYGYTF
j_gene: TRBJ1-2
v_gene: TRBV7-9
d_gene: NA
abundance: NA

CDR3nt: TGTGCCAGTAGATGGGGACAGGGTCGGGAGCTGTTTTTT
CDR3aa: CASRWGQGRELFF
j_gene: TRBJ2-2
v_gene: TRBV19
d_gene: TRBD1
abundance: NA

CDR3nt: TGTGCCAGCAGTTACAACGGGGTAGGCTCACCCCTCCACTTT
CDR3aa: CASSYNGVGSPLHF
j_gene: TRBJ1-6
v_gene: TRBV6-5
d_gene: NA
abundance: NA

CDR3nt: TGTGCCAGCAGGTCCGGGACAACTTCGCAGCAGTACTTC
CDR3aa: CASRSGTTSQQYF
j_gene: TRBJ2-7
v_gene: TRBV6-5
d_gene: NA
abundance: NA

CDR3nt: TGTGCCGGACTACGGGCTACGAACACCGGGGAGCTGTTTTTT
CDR3aa: CAGLRATNTGELFF
j_gene: TRBJ2-2
v_gene: TRBV6-5
d_gene: NA
abundance: NA

CDR3nt: TGCGCCAGCAGTGAGTCACCCCAGGGAAGGTACCAAGAGACCCAGTACTTC
CDR3aa: CASSESPQGRYQETQYF
j_gene: TRBJ2-5
v_gene: TRBV10-1
d_gene: NA
abundance: NA

CDR3nt: TGTGCCAGCAGTCCCAGGGACGGGGCAACTAATGAAAAACTGTTTTTT
CDR3aa: CASSPRDGATNEKLFF
j_gene: TRBJ1-4
v_gene: TRBV27
d_gene: NA
abundance: NA

CDR3nt: TGTGCCAGCATGGATGGGGGTAATCAGTTCTTC
CDR3aa: CASMDGGNQFF
j_gene: TRBJ2-1
v_gene: TRBV2
d_gene: NA
abundance: once

CDR3nt: TGTGCCAGCAGCCTCCGGAACTATGGCTACACCTTC
CDR3aa: CASSLRNYGYTF
j_gene: TRBJ1-2
v_gene: TRBV11-2
d_gene: NA
abundance: NA

CDR3nt: TGTGCCAGCAGATCCCAGGCCGGCCTAGCCAAAAACATTCAGTACTTC
CDR3aa: CASRSQAGLAKNIQYF
j_gene: TRBJ2-4
v_gene: TRBV5-5
d_gene: NA
abundance: NA

CDR3nt: TGTGCCAGCAGTTCCACCCGGCTTGGGGACACTGAAGCTTTCTTT
CDR3aa: CASSSTRLGDTEAFF
j_gene: TRBJ1-1
v_gene: TRBV6-5
d_gene: NA
abundance: NA

CDR3nt: TGTGCCAGCAGCTGGGAGAGCAATCAGCCCCAGCATTTT
CDR3aa: CASSWESNQPQHF
j_gene: TRBJ1-5
v_gene: TRBV7-9
d_gene: NA
abundance: NA

CDR3nt: TGTGCCAGCAGTTACTCAGGCGGGAGCTCCTACAATGAGCAGTTCTTC
CDR3aa: CASSYSGGSSYNEQFF
j_gene: TRBJ2-1
v_gene: TRBV6-6
d_gene: TRBD2
abundance: NA

CDR3nt: TGTGCCACAACGCGGGGGGGCACCGGGGAGCTGTTTTTT
CDR3aa: CATTRGGTGELFF
j_gene: TRBJ2-2
v_gene: TRBV24-1
d_gene: TRBD2
abundance: NA

CDR3nt: TGTGCCAGCAGACCACAGGGTAGGGGGGTAGACGGCACAGATACGCAGTATTTT
CDR3aa: CASRPQGRGVDGTDTQYF
j_gene: TRBJ2-3
v_gene: TRBV28
d_gene: NA
abundance: NA

CDR3nt: TGTGCCAGCAGCTTGGGACAGGGGGATAACTATGGCTACACCTTC
CDR3aa: CASSLGQGDNYGYTF
j_gene: TRBJ1-2
v_gene: TRBV5-4
d_gene: TRBD1
abundance: NA

CDR3nt: TGTGCCAGCAGCTTAATGTCGACAGGGCCCAGGGTCTCTGGGGCCAACGTCCTGACTTTC
CDR3aa: CASSLMSTGPRVSGANVLTF
j_gene: TRBJ2-6
v_gene: TRBV7-3
d_gene: TRBD1
abundance: once

CDR3nt: TGTGCCAGCAGTGAAAGGAGGTCGGCAGGGGGCAATCAGCCCCAGCATTTT
CDR3aa: CASSERRSAGGNQPQHF
j_gene: TRBJ1-5
v_gene: TRBV6-1
d_gene: NA
abundance: once

CDR3nt: TGTGCCAGCTCACCGCGTGGACAGACAACTAATGAAAAACTGTTTTTT
CDR3aa: CASSPRGQTTNEKLFF
j_gene: TRBJ1-4
v_gene: TRBV18
d_gene: NA
abundance: NA

CDR3nt: TGTGCCAGCGGCTACATAAGCCAAAACTATGGCTACACCTTC
CDR3aa: CASGYISQNYGYTF
j_gene: TRBJ1-2
v_gene: TRBV5-4
d_gene: NA
abundance: NA

CDR3nt: TGTGCCATCAGGCGGACAGAGAACACTGAAGCTTTCTTT
CDR3aa: CAIRRTENTEAFF
j_gene: TRBJ1-1
v_gene: TRBV10-3
d_gene: NA
abundance: NA

CDR3nt: TGTGCCAGCAGCTTAGCGCCCAGGTCGGGTTCTGGAAACACCATATATTTT
CDR3aa: CASSLAPRSGSGNTIYF
j_gene: TRBJ1-3
v_gene: TRBV7-6
d_gene: NA
abundance: NA

CDR3nt: TGTGCCATCAGTGAGACAGGGGCGTATGGCTACACCTTC
CDR3aa: CAISETGAYGYTF
j_gene: TRBJ1-2
v_gene: TRBV10-3
d_gene: TRBD1
abundance: NA

CDR3nt: TGTGCCAGCAAGGGGACAGGGTTTTACTATGGCTACACCTTC
CDR3aa: CASKGTGFYYGYTF
j_gene: TRBJ1-2
v_gene: TRBV3-1/TRBV3-2
d_gene: TRBD1
abundance: NA

CDR3nt: TGTGCCAGCAGTTTATCCAGGGGGCGTGAAAAACTGTTTTTT
CDR3aa: CASSLSRGREKLFF
j_gene: TRBJ1-4
v_gene: TRBV28
d_gene: TRBD1
abundance: NA

CDR3nt: TGCGCCAGCAGCCCCGGAGGAGCCAAAAACATTCAGTACTTC
CDR3aa: CASSPGGAKNIQYF
j_gene: TRBJ2-4
v_gene: TRBV4-1
d_gene: NA
abundance: once

CDR3nt: TGTGCCAGCAGTTTATCATCGGGTTTCGGGGCCAACGTCCTGACTTTC
CDR3aa: CASSLSSGFGANVLTF
j_gene: TRBJ2-6
v_gene: TRBV27
d_gene: NA
abundance: NA

CDR3nt: TGTGCCAGCAGACCCGGGACAGGAGGCGAGCAGTACTTC
CDR3aa: CASRPGTGGEQYF
j_gene: TRBJ2-7
v_gene: TRBV2
d_gene: TRBD1
abundance: NA

CDR3nt: TGTGCCAGCAGCTTGGGCAGTTTTAACTACGAGCAGTACTTC
CDR3aa: CASSLGSFNYEQYF
j_gene: TRBJ2-7
v_gene: TRBV5-5
d_gene: NA
abundance: NA

CDR3nt: TGTGCCAGCAGGGGGACTAGCGTTTACAATGAGCAGTTCTTC
CDR3aa: CASRGTSVYNEQFF
j_gene: TRBJ2-1
v_gene: TRBV27
d_gene: TRBD2
abundance: NA

CDR3nt: TGTGCCAGCAGTGCGGGCACGTTAAACACTGAAGCTTTCTTT
CDR3aa: CASSAGTLNTEAFF
j_gene: TRBJ1-1
v_gene: TRBV6-1
d_gene: NA
abundance: NA

CDR3nt: TGTGCCTGGAGTGTAGGGTGGCAGGGAAACTATGGCTACACCTTC
CDR3aa: CAWSVGWQGNYGYTF
j_gene: TRBJ1-2
v_gene: TRBV30
d_gene: NA
abundance: NA

CDR3nt: TGTGCCACCAGTGATTTTTCGGGGGACACCGGGGAGCTGTTTTTT
CDR3aa: CATSDFSGDTGELFF
j_gene: TRBJ2-2
v_gene: TRBV24-1
d_gene: NA
abundance: NA

CDR3nt: TGTGCCAGCAGAGGACTAGCGGACGTAGATGAGCAGTTCTTC
CDR3aa: CASRGLADVDEQFF
j_gene: TRBJ2-1
v_gene: TRBV6-5
d_gene: TRBD2
abundance: once

CDR3nt: TGTGCCAGCAGTACCCAGGGACTAGCGGGGGGCTTCTCCTACAATGAGCAGTTCTTC
CDR3aa: CASSTQGLAGGFSYNEQFF
j_gene: TRBJ2-1
v_gene: TRBV2
d_gene: TRBD2
abundance: NA

CDR3nt: TGTGCCAGTAGTATGTATCGGTATAGCAATCAGCCCCAGCATTTT
CDR3aa: CASSMYRYSNQPQHF
j_gene: TRBJ1-5
v_gene: TRBV19
d_gene: NA
abundance: once

CDR3nt: TGTGCCAGCAGTTTCGGGCTAGCGGGAGGCCAAGAGACCCAGTACTTC
CDR3aa: CASSFGLAGGQETQYF
j_gene: TRBJ2-5
v_gene: TRBV27
d_gene: TRBD2
abundance: once

CDR3nt: TGTGCCAGTTCCCCCGACGCTTTCAGTCACGAGCAGTACTTC
CDR3aa: CASSPDAFSHEQYF
j_gene: TRBJ2-7
v_gene: TRBV9
d_gene: NA
abundance: NA

CDR3nt: TGTGCCAGCAGTGAAGCAAGGACAGGGGGGCGACCCATATATTTT
CDR3aa: CASSEARTGGRPIYF
j_gene: TRBJ1-3
v_gene: TRBV6-1
d_gene: TRBD1
abundance: NA

CDR3nt: TGTGCCAGCAGCCCAGGACCCCTCTACGAGCAGTACTTC
CDR3aa: CASSPGPLYEQYF
j_gene: TRBJ2-7
v_gene: TRBV5-6
d_gene: NA
abundance: NA

CDR3nt: TGTGCCAGCAGTACCAATGACAGGGGCAATCAGCCCCAGCATTTT
CDR3aa: CASSTNDRGNQPQHF
j_gene: TRBJ1-5
v_gene: TRBV6-5
d_gene: TRBD1
abundance: NA

CDR3nt: TGTGCCAGCAGCTTGACTAGCGGCACCGGGGAGCTGTTTTTT
CDR3aa: CASSLTSGTGELFF
j_gene: TRBJ2-2
v_gene: TRBV11-2
d_gene: TRBD2
abundance: NA